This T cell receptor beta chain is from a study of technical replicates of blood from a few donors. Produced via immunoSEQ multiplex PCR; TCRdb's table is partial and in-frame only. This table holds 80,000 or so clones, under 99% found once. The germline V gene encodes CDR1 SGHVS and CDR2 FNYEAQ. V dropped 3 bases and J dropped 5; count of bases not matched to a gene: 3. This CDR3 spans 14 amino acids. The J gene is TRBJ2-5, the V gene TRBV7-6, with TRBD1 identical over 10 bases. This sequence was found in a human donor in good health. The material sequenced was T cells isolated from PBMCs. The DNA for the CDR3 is TGTGCCAGCAGCTTTGGGACAGGGGAGGAGACCCAGTACTTC. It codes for CASSFGTGEETQYF.